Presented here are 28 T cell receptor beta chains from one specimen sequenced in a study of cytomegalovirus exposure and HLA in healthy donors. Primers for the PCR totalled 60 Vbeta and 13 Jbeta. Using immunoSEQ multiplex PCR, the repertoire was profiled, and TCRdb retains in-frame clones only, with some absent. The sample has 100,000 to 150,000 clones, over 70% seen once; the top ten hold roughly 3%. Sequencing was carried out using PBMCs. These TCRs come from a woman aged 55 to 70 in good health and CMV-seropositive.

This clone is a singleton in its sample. CDR3 sequence reads: CASSLSGQGLDEAFF. Written as DNA, the CDR3 is TGTGCCAGCAGCTTATCGGGACAGGGATTGGATGAAGCTTTCTTT. The chain is built from TRBV7-2 and TRBJ1-1; 9 bases are shared with TRBD1. Germline CDR1 SGHTA, CDR2 FQGNSA. Trimming removed 2 bases from V and 7 bases from J; junction bases left unmatched: 8. This CDR3 comprises 15 residues. The full variable domain, with the rest looked up from reference TRBV7-2 and TRBJ1-1, is GAGVSQSPSNKVTEKGKDVELRCDPISGHTALYWYRQSLGQGLEFLIYFQGNSAPDKSGLPSDRFSAERTGGSVSTLTIQRTQQEDSAVYLCASSLSGQGLDEAFFGQGTRLTVV.

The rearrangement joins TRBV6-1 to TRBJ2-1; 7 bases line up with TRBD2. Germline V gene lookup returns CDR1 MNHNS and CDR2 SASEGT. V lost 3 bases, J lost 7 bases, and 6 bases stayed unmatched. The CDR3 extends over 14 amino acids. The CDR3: CASSEGGVKNEQFF. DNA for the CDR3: TGTGCCAGCAGTGAGGGGGGGGTTAAAAATGAGCAGTTCTTC.

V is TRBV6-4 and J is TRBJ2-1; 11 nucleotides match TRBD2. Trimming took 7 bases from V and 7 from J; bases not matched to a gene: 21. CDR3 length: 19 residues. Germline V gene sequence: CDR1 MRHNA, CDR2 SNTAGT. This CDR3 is CASNKSAWLAGGLRNEQFF. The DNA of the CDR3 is TGTGCCAGCAACAAGTCGGCCTGGCTAGCGGGGGGCCTTCGGAATGAGCAGTTCTTC.

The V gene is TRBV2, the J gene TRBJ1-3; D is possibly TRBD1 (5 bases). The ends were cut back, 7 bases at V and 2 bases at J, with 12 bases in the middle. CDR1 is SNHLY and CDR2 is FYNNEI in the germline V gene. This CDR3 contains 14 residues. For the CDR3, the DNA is TGTGCCAGCAAAGCGACAGCCCCTGGAAACACCATATATTTT. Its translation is CASKATAPGNTIYF. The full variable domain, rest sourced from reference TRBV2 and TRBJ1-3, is EPEVTQTPSHQVTQMGQEVILRCVPISNHLYFYWYRQILGQKVEFLVSFYNNEISEKSEIFDDQFSVERPDGSNFTLKIRSTKLEDSAMYFCASKATAPGNTIYFGEGSWLTVV.

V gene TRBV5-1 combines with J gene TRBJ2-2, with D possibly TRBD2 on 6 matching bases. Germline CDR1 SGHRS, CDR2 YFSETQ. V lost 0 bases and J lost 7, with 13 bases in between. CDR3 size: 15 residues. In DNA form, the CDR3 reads TGCGCCAGCAGCTTGGTTCGGGGGACGGGCGGGGAGCTGTTTTTT. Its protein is CASSLVRGTGGELFF.

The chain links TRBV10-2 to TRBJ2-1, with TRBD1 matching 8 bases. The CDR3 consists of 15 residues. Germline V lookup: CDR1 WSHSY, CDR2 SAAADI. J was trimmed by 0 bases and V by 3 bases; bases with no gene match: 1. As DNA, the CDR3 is TGCGCCAGCAGTGACGGACAGGGCTCCTACAATGAGCAGTTCTTC. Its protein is CASSDGQGSYNEQFF.

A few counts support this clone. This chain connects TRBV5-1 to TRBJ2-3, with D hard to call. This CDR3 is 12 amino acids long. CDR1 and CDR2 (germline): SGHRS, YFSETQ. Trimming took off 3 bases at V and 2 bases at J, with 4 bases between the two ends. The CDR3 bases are TGCGCCAGCAGCTCAGACACAGATACGCAGTATTTT. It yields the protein CASSSDTDTQYF.

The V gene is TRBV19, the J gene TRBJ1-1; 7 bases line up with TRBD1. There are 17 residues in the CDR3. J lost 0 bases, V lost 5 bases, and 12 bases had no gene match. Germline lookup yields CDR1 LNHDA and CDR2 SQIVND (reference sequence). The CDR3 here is CASSRHRGRGVNTEAFF. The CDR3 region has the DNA TGTGCCAGTAGTCGCCACAGGGGAAGGGGTGTGAACACTGAAGCTTTCTTT. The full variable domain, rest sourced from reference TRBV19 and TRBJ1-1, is DGGITQSPKYLFRKEGQNVTLSCEQNLNHDAMYWYRQDPGQGLRLIYYSQIVNDFQKGDIAEGYSVSREKKESFPLTVTSAQKNPTAFYLCASSRHRGRGVNTEAFFGQGTRLTVV.

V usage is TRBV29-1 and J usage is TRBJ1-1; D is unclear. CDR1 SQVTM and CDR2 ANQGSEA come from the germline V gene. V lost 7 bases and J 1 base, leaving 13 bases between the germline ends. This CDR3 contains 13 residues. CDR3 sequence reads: CSAYPPPNTEAFF. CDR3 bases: TGCAGCGCCTATCCCCCACCGAACACTGAAGCTTTCTTT.

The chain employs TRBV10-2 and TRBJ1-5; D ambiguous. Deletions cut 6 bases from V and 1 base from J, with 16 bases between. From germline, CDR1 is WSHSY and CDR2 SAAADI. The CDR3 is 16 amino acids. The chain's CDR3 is CASREGLKRSNQPQHF. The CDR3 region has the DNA TGCGCCAGCAGGGAGGGCCTAAAGAGGAGCAATCAGCCCCAGCATTTT.

This chain's CDR3 is CASSLVPGLTEAFF. In DNA, the CDR3 is TGTGCCAGCAGCTTAGTGCCGGGACTCACTGAAGCTTTCTTT. The V gene is TRBV7-2, the J gene TRBJ1-1; D possibly corresponds to TRBD1 (5 bases). Per germline, CDR1 SGHTA and CDR2 FQGNSA. This CDR3 contains 14 residues. Trimming removed 1 base from V and 4 bases from J, with 10 bases in between. Together with reference TRBV7-2 and TRBJ1-1, the CDR3 gives the full variable domain: GAGVSQSPSNKVTEKGKDVELRCDPISGHTALYWYRQSLGQGLEFLIYFQGNSAPDKSGLPSDRFSAERTGGSVSTLTIQRTQQEDSAVYLCASSLVPGLTEAFFGQGTRLTVV.

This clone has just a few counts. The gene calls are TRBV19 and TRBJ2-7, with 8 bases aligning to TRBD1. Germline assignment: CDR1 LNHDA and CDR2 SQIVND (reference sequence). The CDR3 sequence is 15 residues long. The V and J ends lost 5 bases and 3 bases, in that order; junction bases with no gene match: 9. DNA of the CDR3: TGTGCCAGTAGTCTAGGGACAGGAGGGTACTACGAGCAGTACTTC. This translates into CASSLGTGGYYEQYF.

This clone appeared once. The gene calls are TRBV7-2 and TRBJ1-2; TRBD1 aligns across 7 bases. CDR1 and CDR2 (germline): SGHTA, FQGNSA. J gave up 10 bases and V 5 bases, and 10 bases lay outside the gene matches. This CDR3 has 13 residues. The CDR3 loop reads CASSPGTVRHYTF. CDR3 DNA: TGTGCCAGCAGCCCCGGGACAGTGAGACACTACACCTTC.

For the CDR3, the DNA is TGTGCCACCGCGGGACAGGTTGGTTCGAATTCACCCCTCCACTTT. Protein sequence: CATAGQVGSNSPLHF. The gene calls are TRBV2 and TRBJ1-6; 8 bases are shared with TRBD1. Unmatched junction bases numbered 12, after V lost 10 bases and J lost 7 bases. The CDR3 sequence is 15 residues long. Germline lookup yields CDR1 SNHLY and CDR2 FYNNEI.

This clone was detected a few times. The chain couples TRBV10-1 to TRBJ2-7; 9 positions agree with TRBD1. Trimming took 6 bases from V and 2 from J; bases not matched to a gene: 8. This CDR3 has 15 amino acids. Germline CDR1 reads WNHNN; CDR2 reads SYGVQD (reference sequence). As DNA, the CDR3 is TGCGCCAGCAGCGCGGGACAGGGCCCCACCTACGAGCAGTACTTC. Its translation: CASSAGQGPTYEQYF.

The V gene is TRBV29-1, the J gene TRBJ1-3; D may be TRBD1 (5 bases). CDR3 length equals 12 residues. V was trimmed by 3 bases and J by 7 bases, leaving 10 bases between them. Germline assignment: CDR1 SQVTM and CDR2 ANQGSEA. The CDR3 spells CSVDLGGNTIYF. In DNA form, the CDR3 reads TGCAGCGTTGACCTGGGGGGTAACACCATATATTTT.

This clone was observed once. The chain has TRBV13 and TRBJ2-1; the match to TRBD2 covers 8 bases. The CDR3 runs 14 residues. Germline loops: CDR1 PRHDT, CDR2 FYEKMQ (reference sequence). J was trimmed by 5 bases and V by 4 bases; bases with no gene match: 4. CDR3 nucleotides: TGTGCCAGCAGCTCTCGGGGGGGCCACAATGAGCAGTTCTTC. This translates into CASSSRGGHNEQFF.

The CDR3, as DNA: TGTGCCAGCAGCGTAGGCGCCTCCTACGAGCAGTACTTC. It yields the protein CASSVGASYEQYF. This sequence joins TRBV9 and TRBJ2-7, with D unclear. The germline V gene encodes CDR1 SGDLS and CDR2 YYNGEE. Trimming removed 0 bases from V and 0 bases from J, with 4 bases in between. The CDR3 spans 13 residues. Full variable domain (rest looked up from reference TRBV9 and TRBJ2-7): DSGVTQTPKHLITATGQRVTLRCSPRSGDLSVYWYQQSLDQGLQFLIQYYNGEERAKGNILERFSAQQFPDLHSELNLSSLELGDSALYFCASSVGASYEQYFGPGTRLTVT.

The CDR3 bases are TGTGCCAGCCTCGAAACGGAGAATTCACCCCTCCACTTT. Its protein is CASLETENSPLHF. The V and J genes are TRBV2 and TRBJ1-6, with D uncertain. The CDR3 spans 13 residues. The V end was cut by 8 bases, the J end by 7 bases, with 12 bases between. Germline V lookup: CDR1 SNHLY, CDR2 FYNNEI. Based on the CDR3 plus reference TRBV2 and TRBJ1-6, the full variable domain is EPEVTQTPSHQVTQMGQEVILRCVPISNHLYFYWYRQILGQKVEFLVSFYNNEISEKSEIFDDQFSVERPDGSNFTLKIRSTKLEDSAMYFCASLETENSPLHFGNGTRLTVT.

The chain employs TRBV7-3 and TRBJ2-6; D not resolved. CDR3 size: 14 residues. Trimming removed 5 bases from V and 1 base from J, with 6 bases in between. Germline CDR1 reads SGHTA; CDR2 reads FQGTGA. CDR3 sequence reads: CASSPLSGANVLTF. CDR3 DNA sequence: TGTGCCAGCAGCCCCCTGTCTGGGGCCAACGTCCTGACTTTC.

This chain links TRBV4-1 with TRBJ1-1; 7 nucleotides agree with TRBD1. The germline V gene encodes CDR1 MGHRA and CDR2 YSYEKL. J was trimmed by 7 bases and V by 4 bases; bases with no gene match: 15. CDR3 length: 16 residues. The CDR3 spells CASSPGGGKGRVEAFF. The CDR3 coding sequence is TGCGCCAGCAGCCCTGGAGGGGGCAAGGGGCGGGTTGAAGCTTTCTTT.

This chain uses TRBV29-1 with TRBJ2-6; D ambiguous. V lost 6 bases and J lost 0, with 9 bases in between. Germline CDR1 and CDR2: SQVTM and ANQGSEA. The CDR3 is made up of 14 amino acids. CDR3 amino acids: CSVAADSGANVLTF. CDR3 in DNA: TGCAGCGTCGCGGCAGACTCTGGGGCCAACGTCCTGACTTTC.

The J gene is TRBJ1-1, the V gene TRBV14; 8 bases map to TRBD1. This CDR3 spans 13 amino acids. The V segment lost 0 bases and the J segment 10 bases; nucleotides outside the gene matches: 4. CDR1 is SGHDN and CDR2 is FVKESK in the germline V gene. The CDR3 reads CASSQDRQGRAFF. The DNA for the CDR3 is TGTGCCAGCAGCCAAGATCGACAGGGGAGAGCTTTCTTT.

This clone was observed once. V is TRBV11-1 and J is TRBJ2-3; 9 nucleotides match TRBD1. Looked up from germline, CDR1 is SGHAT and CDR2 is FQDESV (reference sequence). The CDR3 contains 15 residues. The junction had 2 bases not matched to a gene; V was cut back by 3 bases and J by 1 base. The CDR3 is CASSFRDRGTDTQYF. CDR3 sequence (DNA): TGTGCCAGCAGCTTCCGGGACAGGGGCACAGATACGCAGTATTTT.

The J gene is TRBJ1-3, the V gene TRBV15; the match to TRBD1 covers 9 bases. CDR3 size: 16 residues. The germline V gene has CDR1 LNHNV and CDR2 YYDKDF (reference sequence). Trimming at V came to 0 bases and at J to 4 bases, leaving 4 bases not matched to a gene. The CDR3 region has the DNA TGTGCCACCAGCAGAGACGCCGGGACAGGGGGAAACACCATATATTTT. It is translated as CATSRDAGTGGNTIYF.

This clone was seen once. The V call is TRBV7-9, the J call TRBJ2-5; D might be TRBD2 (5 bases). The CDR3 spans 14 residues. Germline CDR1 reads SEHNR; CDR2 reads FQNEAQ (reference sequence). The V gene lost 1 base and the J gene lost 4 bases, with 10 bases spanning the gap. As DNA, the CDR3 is TGTGCCAGCAGCTTAGTGGGAGATCGAGAGACCCAGTACTTC. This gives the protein CASSLVGDRETQYF. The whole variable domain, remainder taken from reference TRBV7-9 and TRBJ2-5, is DTGVSQNPRHKITKRGQNVTFRCDPISEHNRLYWYRQTLGQGPEFLTYFQNEAQLEKSRLLSDRFSAERPKGSFSTLEIQRTEQGDSAMYLCASSLVGDRETQYFGPGTRLLVL.

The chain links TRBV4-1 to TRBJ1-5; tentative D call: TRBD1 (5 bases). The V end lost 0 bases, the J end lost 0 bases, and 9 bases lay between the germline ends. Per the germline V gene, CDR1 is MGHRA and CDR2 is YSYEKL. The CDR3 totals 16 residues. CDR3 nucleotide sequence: TGCGCCAGCAGCCAAGATTCTCAGGGTAGCAATCAGCCCCAGCATTTT. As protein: CASSQDSQGSNQPQHF.

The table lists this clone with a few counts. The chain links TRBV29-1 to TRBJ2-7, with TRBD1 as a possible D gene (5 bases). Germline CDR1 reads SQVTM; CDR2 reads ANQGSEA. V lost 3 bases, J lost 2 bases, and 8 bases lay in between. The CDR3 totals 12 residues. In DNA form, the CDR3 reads TGCAGCGTTGAGAGCAGGGCCTACGAGCAGTACTTC. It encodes CSVESRAYEQYF.